This T cell receptor (beta chain) is drawn from a study of shared clonotypes between healthy human individuals. Regarding the study as a whole: Expectations were that clonotype sharing among donors would be affected by sequencing depth.

The protocol was immunoSEQ multiplex PCR, while the TCRdb copy is restricted to in-frame clones and leaves out a portion. The sample has 450,000 to 700,000 clones; over 95% are singletons. Remarks on this clone: The antigen remains undetermined.

Naive CD8 cells were CD45RO-negative, positively selected for CCR7, excluding terminally differentiated effector memory CD45RA+ cells. V lost 3 bases to trimming and J lost 1 base; unmatched junction nucleotides: 8. CDR1 SQVTM and CDR2 ANQGSEA come from the germline V gene. The CDR3 contains 15 residues. The source of this sequence is a woman younger than 45 in good health. The chain links TRBV29-1 to TRBJ2-7; 8 nucleotides agree with TRBD1. The sequencing input was naive CD8+ T cells sorted from blood. Here the CDR3 DNA reads TGCAGCGTTGAGGCCGGACAGGGCGAATCCTACGAGCAGTACTTC. Translation gives CSVEAGQGESYEQYF.